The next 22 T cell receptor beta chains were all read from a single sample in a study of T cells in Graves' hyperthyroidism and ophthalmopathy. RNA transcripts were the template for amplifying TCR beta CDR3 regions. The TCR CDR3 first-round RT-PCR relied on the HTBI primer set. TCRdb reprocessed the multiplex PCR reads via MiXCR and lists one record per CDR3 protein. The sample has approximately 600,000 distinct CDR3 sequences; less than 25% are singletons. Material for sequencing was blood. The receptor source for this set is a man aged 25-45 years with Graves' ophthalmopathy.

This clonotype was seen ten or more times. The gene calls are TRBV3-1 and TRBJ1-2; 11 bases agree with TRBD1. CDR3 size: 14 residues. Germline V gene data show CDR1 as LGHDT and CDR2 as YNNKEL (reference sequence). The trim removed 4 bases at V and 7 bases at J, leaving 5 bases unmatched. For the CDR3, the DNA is TGTGCCAGCAGCCGAGGACAGGGGGCGCCTGGCTACACCTTC. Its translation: CASSRGQGAPGYTF.

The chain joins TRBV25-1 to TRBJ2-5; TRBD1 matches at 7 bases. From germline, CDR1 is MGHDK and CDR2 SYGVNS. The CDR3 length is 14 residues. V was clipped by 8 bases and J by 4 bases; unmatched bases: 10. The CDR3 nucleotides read TGTGCCAGCGGGAACAGGGGAGTCTTAGAGACCCAGTACTTC. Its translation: CASGNRGVLETQYF.

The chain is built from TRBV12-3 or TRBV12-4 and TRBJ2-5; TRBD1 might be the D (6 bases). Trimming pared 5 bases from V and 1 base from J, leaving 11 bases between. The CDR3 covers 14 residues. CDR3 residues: CASSIGGSQETQYF. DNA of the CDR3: TGTGCCAGCAGTATAGGGGGTTCCCAAGAGACCCAGTACTTC.

The CDR3 is CASSRQGFGYTF. Written as DNA, the CDR3 is TGTGCCAGCAGTCGACAGGGGTTTGGCTACACCTTC. This rearrangement joins TRBV12-3 or TRBV12-4 to TRBJ1-2; 8 positions agree with TRBD1. After removal of 5 bases from V and 7 bases from J, the junction contained 3 bases not matched to a gene. The length of the CDR3 is 12 residues.

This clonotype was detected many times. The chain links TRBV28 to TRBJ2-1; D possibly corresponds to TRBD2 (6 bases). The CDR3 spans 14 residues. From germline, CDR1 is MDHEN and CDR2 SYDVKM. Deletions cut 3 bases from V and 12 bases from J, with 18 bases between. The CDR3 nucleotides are TGTGCCAGCAGTTTGGGGGACTCCTACTTTGGGCAGTTCTTC. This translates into CASSLGDSYFGQFF.

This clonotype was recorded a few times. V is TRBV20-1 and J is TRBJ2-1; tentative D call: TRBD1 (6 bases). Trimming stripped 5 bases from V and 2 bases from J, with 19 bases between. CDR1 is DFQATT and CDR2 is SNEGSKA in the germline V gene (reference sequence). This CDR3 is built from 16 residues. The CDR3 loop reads CSARQNDRYPYNEQFF. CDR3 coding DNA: TGCAGTGCTCGACAGAATGACAGGTACCCCTACAATGAGCAGTTCTTC.

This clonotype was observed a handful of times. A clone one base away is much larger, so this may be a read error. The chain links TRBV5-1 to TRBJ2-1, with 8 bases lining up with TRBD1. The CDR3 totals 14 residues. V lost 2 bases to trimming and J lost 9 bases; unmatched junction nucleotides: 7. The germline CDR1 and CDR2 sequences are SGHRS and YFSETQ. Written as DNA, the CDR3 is TGCGCCAGCAGCTTCCGACAGGGGCGTAGTGAGCAGTTCTTC. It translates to CASSFRQGRSEQFF.

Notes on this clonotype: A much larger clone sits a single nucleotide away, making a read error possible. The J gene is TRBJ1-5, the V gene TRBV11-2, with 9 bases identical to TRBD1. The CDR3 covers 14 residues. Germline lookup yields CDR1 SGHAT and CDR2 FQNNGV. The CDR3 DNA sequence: TGTGCCAGCAGGGGACAGGGCGACAATCAGCTCCAGCATTTT. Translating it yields CASRGQGDNQLQHF.

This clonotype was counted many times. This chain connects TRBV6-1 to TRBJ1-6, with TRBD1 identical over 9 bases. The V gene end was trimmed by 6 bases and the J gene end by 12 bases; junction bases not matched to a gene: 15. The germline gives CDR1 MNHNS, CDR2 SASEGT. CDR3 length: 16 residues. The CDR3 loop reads CASRPGSGTGPRPLHF. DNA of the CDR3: TGTGCCAGCAGACCCGGGTCTGGGACAGGGCCACGACCCCTCCACTTT.

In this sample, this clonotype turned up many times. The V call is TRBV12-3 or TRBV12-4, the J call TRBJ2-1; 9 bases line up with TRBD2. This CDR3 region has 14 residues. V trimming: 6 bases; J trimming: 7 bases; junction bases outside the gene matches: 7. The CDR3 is CASRKPGLANEQFF. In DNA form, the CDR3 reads TGTGCCAGCAGAAAGCCGGGACTAGCAAATGAGCAGTTCTTC.

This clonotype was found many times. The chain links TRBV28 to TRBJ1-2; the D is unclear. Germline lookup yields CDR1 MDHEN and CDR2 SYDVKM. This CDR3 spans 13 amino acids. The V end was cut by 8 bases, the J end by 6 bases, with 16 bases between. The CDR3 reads CASLFRTSDGYTF. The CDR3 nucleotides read TGTGCCAGCCTCTTCAGGACGTCCGATGGCTACACCTTC.

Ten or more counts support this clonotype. CDR3 DNA sequence: TGTGCCAGCCCCGGACAGGGGGAAAACACTGAAGCTTTCTTT. Protein: CASPGQGENTEAFF. The genes are TRBV28 and TRBJ1-1, with 10 positions matching TRBD1. V gave up 8 bases and J gave up 2 bases; unmatched junction bases: 5. The CDR3 has 14 residues. Germline V gene sequence: CDR1 MDHEN, CDR2 SYDVKM.

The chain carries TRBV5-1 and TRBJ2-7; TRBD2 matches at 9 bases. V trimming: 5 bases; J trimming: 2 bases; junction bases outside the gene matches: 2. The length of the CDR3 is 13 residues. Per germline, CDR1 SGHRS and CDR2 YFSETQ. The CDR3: CASRVAGAYEQYF. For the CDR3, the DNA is TGCGCCAGCAGGGTAGCGGGGGCCTACGAGCAGTACTTC.

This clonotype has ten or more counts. In nucleotides, the CDR3 is TGCGCCAGCAGCTTGGGGCAGTGGACGGAAGAGACCCAGTACTTC. Its protein product is CASSLGQWTEETQYF. The V gene is TRBV5-1, the J gene TRBJ2-5; D gene unclear. The CDR3 covers 15 residues. Trimming took off 0 bases at V and 3 bases at J, with 12 bases between the two ends. Germline loops: CDR1 SGHRS, CDR2 YFSETQ.

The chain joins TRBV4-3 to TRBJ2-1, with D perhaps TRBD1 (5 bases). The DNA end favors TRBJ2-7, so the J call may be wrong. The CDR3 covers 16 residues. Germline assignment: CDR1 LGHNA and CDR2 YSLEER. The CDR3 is CASSQAYRGSYNEQYF. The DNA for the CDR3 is TGCGCCAGCAGCCAAGCATATAGGGGCTCCTACAATGAGCAGTACTTC.

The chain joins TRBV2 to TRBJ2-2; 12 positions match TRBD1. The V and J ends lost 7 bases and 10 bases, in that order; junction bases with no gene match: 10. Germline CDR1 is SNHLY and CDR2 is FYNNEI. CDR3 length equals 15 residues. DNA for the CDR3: TGTGCCAGCAACTTGGGACAGGGGGCCAGCGTGGAGCTGTTTTTT. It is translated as CASNLGQGASVELFF.

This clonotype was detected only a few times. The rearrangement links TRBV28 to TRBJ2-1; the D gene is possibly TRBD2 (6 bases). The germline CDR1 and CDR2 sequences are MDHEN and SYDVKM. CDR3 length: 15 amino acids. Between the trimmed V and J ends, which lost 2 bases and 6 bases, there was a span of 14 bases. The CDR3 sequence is CASSLGPAGSNEQFF. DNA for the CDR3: TGTGCCAGCAGTTTAGGCCCAGCGGGTAGCAATGAGCAGTTCTTC.

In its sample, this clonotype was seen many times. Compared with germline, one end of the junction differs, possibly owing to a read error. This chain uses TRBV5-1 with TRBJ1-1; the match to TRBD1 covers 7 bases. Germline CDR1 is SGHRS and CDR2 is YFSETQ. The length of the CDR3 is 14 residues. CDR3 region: CASSLDRANTEAFF. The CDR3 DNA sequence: TGTGCCAGCAGCTTAGACAGGGCGAACACTGAAGCTTTCTTT.

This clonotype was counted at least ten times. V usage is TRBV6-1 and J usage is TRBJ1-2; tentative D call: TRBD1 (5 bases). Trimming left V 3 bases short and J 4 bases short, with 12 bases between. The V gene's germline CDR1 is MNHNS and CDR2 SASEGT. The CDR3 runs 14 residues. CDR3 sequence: CASSETRDPYGYTF. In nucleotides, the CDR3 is TGTGCCAGCAGTGAGACCAGGGATCCCTATGGCTACACCTTC.

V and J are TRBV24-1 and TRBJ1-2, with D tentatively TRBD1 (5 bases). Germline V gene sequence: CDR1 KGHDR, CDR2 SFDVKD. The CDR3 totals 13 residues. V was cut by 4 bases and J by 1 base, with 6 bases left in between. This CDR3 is CATSEGGNYGYTF. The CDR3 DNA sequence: TGTGCCACCAGTGAGGGGGGTAACTATGGCTACACCTTC.

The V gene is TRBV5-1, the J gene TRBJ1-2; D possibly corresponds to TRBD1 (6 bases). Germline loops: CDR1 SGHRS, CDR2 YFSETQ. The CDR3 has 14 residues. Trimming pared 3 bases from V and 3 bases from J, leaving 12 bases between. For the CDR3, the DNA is TGCGCCAGCAGCTGGGGGACAAGCGACTATGGCTACACCTTC. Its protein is CASSWGTSDYGYTF. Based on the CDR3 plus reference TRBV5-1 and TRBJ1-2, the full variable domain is KAGVTQTPRYLIKTRGQQVTLSCSPISGHRSVSWYQQTPGQGLQFLFEYFSETQRNKGNFPGRFSGRQFSNSRSEMNVSTLELGDSALYLCASSWGTSDYGYTFGSGTRLTVV.

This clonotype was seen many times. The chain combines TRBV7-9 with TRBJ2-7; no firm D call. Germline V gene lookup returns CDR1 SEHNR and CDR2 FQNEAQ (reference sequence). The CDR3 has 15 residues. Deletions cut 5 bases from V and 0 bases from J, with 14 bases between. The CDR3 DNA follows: TGTGCCAGCAGCGGGCATGGGTATGACTCCTACGAGCAGTACTTC. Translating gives CASSGHGYDSYEQYF. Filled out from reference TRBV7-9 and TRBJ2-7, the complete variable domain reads DTGVSQNPRHKITKRGQNVTFRCDPISEHNRLYWYRQTLGQGPEFLTYFQNEAQLEKSRLLSDRFSAERPKGSFSTLEIQRTEQGDSAMYLCASSGHGYDSYEQYFGPGTRLTVT.